One and the same sample provided the 28 T cell receptor beta chains below, sequenced in a study of T cell clonality in common variable immunodeficiency (dated by TCRdb to the mid-2010s). The full study reports these points: CVID TCRbeta sequences reportedly showed fewer deletions and N-nucleotide insertions and lacked highly modified clones with 13 or more V deletions.

The library was built by means of the immunoSEQ multiplex PCR assay. Entries here come from immuneACCESS through TCRdb and include only in-frame sequences with V and J called. Some clones fail to appear in such tables; in the studies checked, an unresolved V gene covers under half of the shortfall, and the cause of the remainder is unknown. Here the sample lists around 42,000 clones, none seen once only. The top ten constitute around 5.8% of the sample. The antigens of these receptors remain unknown. Sequenced material: peripheral blood mononuclear cells. The receptors here all came from a human donor with common variable immunodeficiency.

On this clone: The CDR3 end is not reached by the read, which stops 3 residues before it; the germline J gene fills it in. The chain joins TRBV18 to TRBJ1-5; D is perhaps TRBD1 (5 bases). The germline CDR1 and CDR2 sequences are KGHSH and LQKENI. V lost 3 bases and J lost 7, with 13 bases in between. The CDR3 extends over 14 amino acids. The sequenced CDR3 bases are TGTGCCAGCTCACCGGGCCCCAGGGCACAGCCC. Translation: CASSPGPRAQP. The entire CDR3 is CASSPGPRAQPQHF.

This clone was seen a handful of times. Read data end 3 residues before the CDR3 end; the end is taken from the germline J gene. The chain uses TRBV19 and TRBJ1-6; D ambiguous. The V and J ends lost 3 bases and 0 bases respectively, with 9 bases between them. CDR3 size: 16 residues. Germline lookup yields CDR1 LNHDA and CDR2 SQIVND (reference sequence). CDR3 DNA, as far as it was read: TGTGCCAGTAGTATCAGAGTCAGCTCCTATAATTCACCC. Encoded protein: CASSIRVSSYNSP. The whole CDR3 region reads CASSIRVSSYNSPLHF. Complete variable domain (other parts from reference TRBV19 and TRBJ1-6): DGGITQSPKYLFRKEGQNVTLSCEQNLNHDAMYWYRQDPGQGLRLIYYSQIVNDFQKGDIAEGYSVSREKKESFPLTVTSAQKNPTAFYLCASSIRVSSYNSPLHFGNGTRLTVT.

CDR3 bases read: TGTGCCAGCAGTGCCGGACTAGCGGGGTCAGATACG. Protein sequence: CASSAGLAGSDT. The entire CDR3 is CASSAGLAGSDTQYF. This chain connects TRBV2 to TRBJ2-3, with TRBD2 matching 12 bases. The read comes to an end 3 residues before the CDR3 does, leaving the germline J gene to fill in the end. The CDR3 length is 15 residues. V lost 4 bases to trimming and J lost 4 bases; unmatched junction nucleotides: 3. Per the germline V gene, CDR1 is SNHLY and CDR2 is FYNNEI.

This clone was counted many times. With the read ending 3 residues before the CDR3 end, the germline J gene is used to fill in that end. V gene TRBV11-2 combines with J gene TRBJ2-7; D unresolved. The CDR3 has 14 residues. Germline lookup yields CDR1 SGHAT and CDR2 FQNNGV. Between the trimmed V and J ends, which lost 3 bases and 4 bases, there was a span of 13 bases. CDR3 bases read: TGTGCCAGCAGCTTGACCGGAGCAGGTTACGAG. This codes for CASSLTGAGYE. The full CDR3 protein is CASSLTGAGYEQYF.

In its sample, this clone was seen many times. The read stops 3 residues short of the end of the CDR3; the missing end is completed from the germline J gene. This chain connects TRBV20-1 to TRBJ2-7; 7 bases map to TRBD2. Germline loops: CDR1 DFQATT, CDR2 SNEGSKA (reference sequence). The CDR3 runs 12 residues. V lost 3 bases and J lost 3; bases outside the gene matches: 2. Partial CDR3 DNA: TGCAGTGCTAGTGGCGGGAGCTACGAG. Protein: CSASGGSYE. The CDR3 in its entirety is CSASGGSYEQYF.

This clone was recorded a few times. The read is 3 residues too short to cover the CDR3 end, so that end is filled in from the germline J gene. V and J are TRBV5-5 and TRBJ2-2, with TRBD1 as a possible D gene (5 bases). With 4 bases removed from V and 5 bases from J, the gap between germline ends came to 9 bases. CDR3 size: 13 residues. The germline V gene has CDR1 SGHKS and CDR2 YYEKEE (reference sequence). The CDR3 sequence is CASSRQRTGELFF. CDR3 DNA, as far as it was read: TGTGCCAGCAGCCGACAGAGAACCGGGGAG.

This clone appeared many times. The read comes to an end 3 residues before the CDR3 does, leaving the germline J gene to fill in the end. The V and J genes are TRBV5-1 and TRBJ2-7, with 10 bases fitting TRBD1. V dropped 4 bases and J dropped 4; count of bases not matched to a gene: 5. The CDR3 contains 14 residues. The germline V gene encodes CDR1 SGHRS and CDR2 YFSETQ. The sequenced CDR3 bases are TGCGCCAGCAGCCGACCGGGACAGGGGTACGAG. Protein product: CASSRPGQGYE. The full-length CDR3 reads as CASSRPGQGYEQYF.

In this sample, this clone turned up a few times. The CDR3 loop reads CSARDYGRTGAIYNEQFF. CDR3 DNA (partial): TGCAGTGCTAGAGATTACGGCAGGACAGGGGCCATCTACAATGAG. The chain uses TRBV20-1 and TRBJ2-1; 9 bases fit TRBD1. Read coverage stops 3 residues before the CDR3 terminus; the germline J gene supplies the remainder. Germline lookup yields CDR1 DFQATT and CDR2 SNEGSKA (reference sequence). Trimming took 0 bases from V and 3 from J; bases not matched to a gene: 12. This CDR3 region has 18 residues.

About this clone itself: The read comes to an end 3 residues before the CDR3 does, leaving the germline J gene to fill in the end. The V and J genes are TRBV6-2 or TRBV6-3 and TRBJ1-6; TRBD1 might be the D (5 bases). CDR1 and CDR2 from the germline V gene are MNHEY and SVGEGT. Trimming left V 2 bases short and J 8 bases short, with 10 bases between. This CDR3 has 14 amino acids. CDR3 amino acids: CASSYAGLDSPLHF. The CDR3 DNA, read in part, is TGTGCCAGCAGTTACGCAGGGCTGGATTCACCC.

The sample holds many counts of this clone. Read data end 3 residues before the CDR3 end; the end is taken from the germline J gene. The genes are TRBV7-2 and TRBJ2-3, with 10 bases matching TRBD1. J lost 8 bases, V lost 4 bases, and 3 bases had no gene match. The germline V gene encodes CDR1 SGHTA and CDR2 FQGNSA. There are 13 residues in the CDR3. CDR3 region: CASSSGTGATQYF. The CDR3 DNA, read in part, is TGTGCCAGCAGCTCCGGGACAGGGGCTACG.

This clone was found many times. The CDR3 end is not reached by the read, which stops 3 residues before it; the germline J gene fills it in. The V gene is TRBV20-1, the J gene TRBJ1-2; D ambiguous. Germline values: CDR1 DFQATT, CDR2 SNEGSKA (reference sequence). This CDR3 has 13 amino acids. The CDR3 loop is CSVLGSGNNEYTF. The sequenced CDR3 bases are TGCAGTGTTCTTGGCAGCGGTAACAATGAG.

This clone was counted at least ten times. The CDR3 is cut off 3 residues early in the read; its end comes from the germline J gene. V is TRBV18 and J is TRBJ2-3; D unclear. Per the germline V gene, CDR1 is KGHSH and CDR2 is LQKENI. The CDR3 sequence is 12 residues long. V dropped 5 bases and J dropped 5 bases, with 8 bases sitting between them. Partial CDR3 DNA: TGTGCCAGCTCAGCTTTACTAGATACG. Translating it yields CASSALLDT. The CDR3 in full is CASSALLDTQYF.

This clone was seen a few times. The read comes to an end 3 residues before the CDR3 does, leaving the germline J gene to fill in the end. The V gene is TRBV5-1, the J gene TRBJ2-2, with 9 bases that match TRBD1. Trimming took 4 bases from V and 6 from J; bases not matched to a gene: 7. The CDR3 is made up of 15 amino acids. Germline V lookup: CDR1 SGHRS, CDR2 YFSETQ. The CDR3 region is CASSPGTGWPGELFF. The part of the CDR3 DNA that was read is TGCGCCAGCAGCCCAGGGACAGGGTGGCCCGGGGAG.

This clone showed up many times. The CDR3 end falls 3 residues outside the read, so it is completed with the germline J gene. The chain combines TRBV20-1 with TRBJ1-5; D perhaps matches TRBD1 (6 bases). The ends were cut back, 4 bases at V and 3 bases at J, with 13 bases in the middle. CDR1 and CDR2 (germline): DFQATT, SNEGSKA (reference sequence). The CDR3 contains 14 residues. The CDR3 here is CSATDRSVNQPQHF. CDR3 DNA, as far as it was read: TGCAGTGCTACCGACAGGAGCGTCAATCAGCCC.

With regard to this clone: The read gets to within 3 residues of the CDR3 end, and the germline J gene fills in the rest. This rearrangement joins TRBV23-1 to TRBJ2-7, with 9 bases that match TRBD1. TRBV23-1 is an ORF, with its function uncertain. This CDR3 contains 15 residues. The V segment lost 4 bases and the J segment 6 bases; nucleotides outside the gene matches: 10. The CDR3 region is CASSRKGQGMAEQYF. The covered CDR3 bases are TGCGCCAGCAGTCGCAAGGGACAGGGAATGGCCGAG.

Comment on this clone: The CDR3 goes on 3 residues after the read ends, and that part is filled in from the germline J gene. The chain couples TRBV20-1 to TRBJ2-7; D may be TRBD2 (5 bases). Per the germline V gene, CDR1 is DFQATT and CDR2 is SNEGSKA (reference sequence). The CDR3 runs to 15 residues. With 0 bases removed from V and 1 base from J, the gap between germline ends came to 13 bases. CDR3 sequence reads: CSARDNAERSYEQYF. The CDR3 bases that were read are TGCAGTGCTAGAGATAACGCAGAGCGGTCCTACGAG.

A note on this clone: The read ends 3 residues shy of where the CDR3 ends; the end is completed using the germline J gene. The chain links TRBV11-3 to TRBJ1-1; D might be TRBD1 (5 bases). Between the trimmed V and J ends, which lost 5 bases and 1 base, there was a span of 8 bases. Looked up from germline, CDR1 is SGHNT and CDR2 is YENEEA. This CDR3 contains 13 residues. The CDR3 loop reads CASSTTGNTEAFF. The DNA read from the CDR3 is TGTGCCAGCAGCACAACAGGGAACACTGAA. Full variable domain (outside the CDR3, taken from reference TRBV11-3 and TRBJ1-1): EAGVVQSPRYKIIEKKQPVAFWCNPISGHNTLYWYLQNLGQGPELLIRYENEEAVDDSQLPKDRFSAERLKGVDSTLKIQPAELGDSAVYLCASSTTGNTEAFFGQGTRLTVV.

With regard to this clone: Read coverage stops 3 residues before the CDR3 terminus; the germline J gene supplies the remainder. The chain is built from TRBV19 and TRBJ1-5; D ambiguous. Germline values: CDR1 LNHDA, CDR2 SQIVND (reference sequence). V lost 6 bases and J lost 1, with 4 bases in between. The CDR3 loop spans 12 amino acids. CDR3 DNA, as far as it was read: TGTGCCAGTAGGAGGAGCAATCAGCCC. Protein: CASRRSNQP. The CDR3 in its entirety is CASRRSNQPQHF. The full variable domain, its missing parts supplied by reference TRBV19 and TRBJ1-5, is DGGITQSPKYLFRKEGQNVTLSCEQNLNHDAMYWYRQDPGQGLRLIYYSQIVNDFQKGDIAEGYSVSREKKESFPLTVTSAQKNPTAFYLCASRRSNQPQHFGDGTRLSIL.

This clone appeared a few times. The CDR3 reads CASSPRGDSGANVLTF. CDR3 DNA, as far as it was read: TGTGCCAGCTCACCTCGAGGGGACTCCGGGGCCAACGTC. The J gene is TRBJ2-6, the V gene TRBV18; D is possibly TRBD2 (6 bases). Read data end 3 residues before the CDR3 end; the end is taken from the germline J gene. This CDR3 is built from 16 residues. Trimming left V 3 bases short and J 4 bases short, with 13 bases between. The germline gives CDR1 KGHSH, CDR2 LQKENI.

This clone appeared a few times. Read coverage stops 3 residues before the CDR3 terminus; the germline J gene supplies the remainder. The chain recombines TRBV18 with TRBJ2-7; no reliable D call. The length of the CDR3 is 12 residues. V was pared by 3 bases and J by 0 bases, with 3 bases between. Germline CDR1 is KGHSH and CDR2 is LQKENI. The CDR3 DNA, read in part, is TGTGCCAGCTCACCCAGCTCCTACGAG. Protein product: CASSPSSYE. The full CDR3 is CASSPSSYEQYF.

This clone has just a few counts. Coverage ceases 3 residues before the CDR3 finishes, and the germline J gene fills in the end. Other DNA sequences in the sample encode the same CDR3. The chain couples TRBV30 to TRBJ1-2, with 7 bases lining up with TRBD1. Germline assignment: CDR1 GTSNPN and CDR2 SVGIG (reference sequence). The CDR3 totals 15 residues. Unmatched junction bases numbered 11, after V lost 2 bases and J lost 5 bases. CDR3 sequence reads: CAWSPRWGQPYGYTF. CDR3 bases read: TGTGCCTGGAGTCCAAGGTGGGGACAGCCTTATGGC.

This clone was observed a few times. The read ends 3 residues before the CDR3 terminus; that terminus is restored from the germline J gene. The chain is built from TRBV5-1 and TRBJ2-2, with 14 bases fitting TRBD2. The germline V gene encodes CDR1 SGHRS and CDR2 YFSETQ. After removal of 0 bases from V and 4 bases from J, the junction contained 2 bases not matched to a gene. The CDR3 totals 17 residues. The sequenced part of the CDR3 DNA is TGCGCCAGCAGCTTGGGGACTAGCGGGGGGTCCACCGGGGAG. The encoded protein is CASSLGTSGGSTGE. The whole CDR3 sequence is CASSLGTSGGSTGELFF. The full variable domain, completed using reference TRBV5-1 and TRBJ2-2, is KAGVTQTPRYLIKTRGQQVTLSCSPISGHRSVSWYQQTPGQGLQFLFEYFSETQRNKGNFPGRFSGRQFSNSRSEMNVSTLELGDSALYLCASSLGTSGGSTGELFFGEGSRLTVL.

This clone has more than one count but fewer than ten. The read stops 3 residues short of the end of the CDR3; the missing end is completed from the germline J gene. The chain uses TRBV2 and TRBJ2-7; 7 nucleotides agree with TRBD2. Losses at the gene ends were 7 bases for V and 0 bases for J; bases not matched to a gene: 9. The CDR3 has 15 amino acids. Per germline, CDR1 SNHLY and CDR2 FYNNEI. The CDR3 spells CASTPGLSSSYEQYF. The DNA read from the CDR3 is TGTGCCAGCACCCCGGGACTATCGAGCTCCTACGAG.

This clone was recorded a few times. Coverage ceases 3 residues before the CDR3 finishes, and the germline J gene fills in the end. The chain joins TRBV6-1 to TRBJ2-5; 7 bases align to TRBD2. This CDR3 region has 14 residues. V lost 3 bases and J lost 4; bases outside the gene matches: 5. CDR1 and CDR2 (germline): MNHNS, SASEGT. CDR3 residues: CASSEGRGSETQYF. The DNA read from the CDR3 is TGTGCCAGCAGTGAGGGGAGGGGCTCAGAGACC.

The CDR3 bases that were read are TGTGCCAGCAGAAACAGGGCGAGCACAGATACG. This gives the protein CASRNRASTDT. The complete CDR3 protein is CASRNRASTDTQYF. V is TRBV6-2 or TRBV6-3 and J is TRBJ2-3; perhaps TRBD1 as D (6 bases). Read coverage stops 3 residues before the CDR3 terminus; the germline J gene supplies the remainder. The CDR3 has 14 residues. The ends were cut back, 6 bases at V and 0 bases at J, with 10 bases in the middle. Germline lookup yields CDR1 MNHEY and CDR2 SVGEGT.

In the case of this clone: The sequenced fragment ends 3 residues before the CDR3 boundary, so the rest is inferred from the germline J gene. The chain links TRBV19 to TRBJ1-4; tentative D call: TRBD1 (6 bases). The CDR3 is made up of 14 amino acids. Deletions cut 10 bases from V and 7 bases from J, with 19 bases between. Germline CDR1 reads LNHDA; CDR2 reads SQIVND (reference sequence). The CDR3 reads CATQTRGAGEKLFF. The sequenced part of the CDR3 DNA is TGTGCCACTCAGACCCGGGGGGCAGGTGAAAAA.

This clone has a count of ten or more. The missing CDR3 end, 3 residues past where the read stops, is filled in from the germline J gene. The chain combines TRBV10-1 with TRBJ1-1, with 7 bases that match TRBD1. This CDR3 has 12 residues. V was pared by 4 bases and J by 7 bases, with 3 bases of the junction left unmatched. Looked up from germline, CDR1 is WNHNN and CDR2 is SYGVQD (reference sequence). Incomplete CDR3 DNA: TGCGCCAGCAGTGCGACAGGGTTTGAA. This gives the protein CASSATGFE. In full, the CDR3 is CASSATGFEAFF.

A few counts support this clone. The read terminates 3 residues ahead of where the CDR3 ends, so the germline J gene completes it. V usage is TRBV11-1 and J usage is TRBJ2-1, with TRBD1 identical over 9 bases. This CDR3 region has 15 residues. The trim removed 6 bases at V and 3 bases at J, leaving 6 bases unmatched. Germline CDR1 reads SGHAT; CDR2 reads FQDESV (reference sequence). CDR3 DNA (partial): TGTGCCAGCAGACACCGGGACAGGGACTACAATGAG. The encoded protein is CASRHRDRDYNE. The full CDR3 reads CASRHRDRDYNEQFF.